This T cell receptor beta chain was captured by sequencing in a study of T cell changes during pregnancy in multiple sclerosis. The CDR3 extends over 14 amino acids. V gave up 5 bases and J gave up 2 bases, with 13 bases separating them. Per the germline V gene, CDR1 is MNHEY and CDR2 is SVGAGI. Assay: immunoSEQ multiplex PCR; the TCRdb copy retains only in-frame clones and omits some. The sample lists some 36,000 clones, approximately 91% occurring once. Sample: peripheral blood, taken in the second trimester of pregnancy. This chain links TRBV6-5 with TRBJ2-7; the D gene is possibly TRBD1 (7 bases). The sequence derives from a female donor in good health, enrolled as a control in a pregnancy study. This CDR3 reads CASSRDREAYEQYF. CDR3 sequence (DNA): TGTGCCAGCAGTAGAGACAGGGAGGCCTACGAGCAGTACTTC.